Below, 20 T cell receptor beta chains from the same sample are listed, as sequenced in a study of cytomegalovirus exposure and HLA in healthy donors (dated by TCRdb to about 2017). Library creation used the immunoSEQ multiplex PCR assay. This immuneACCESS table, as held by TCRdb, lists in-frame sequences with V and J called but not all clones. Of the missing ones, under half trace to an unresolved V gene in checked studies; the others have no known cause. The sample includes roughly 98,000 clones, with 87% observed a single time. The ten largest clones take up 3.9% of the sample. The sequencing sample was made of PBMCs. Every receptor here comes from a woman in her twenties or thirties in good health and CMV-seronegative.

The rearrangement links TRBV7-9 to TRBJ1-1, with TRBD1 identical over 7 bases. Germline lookup yields CDR1 SEHNR and CDR2 FQNEAQ (reference sequence). V dropped 7 bases and J dropped 7; count of bases not matched to a gene: 6. The CDR3 length is 12 residues. The CDR3 nucleotides read TGTGCCAGCACCGGACAGGCCCTTGAAGCTTTCTTT. Translation gives CASTGQALEAFF.

The chain couples TRBV6-1 to TRBJ1-2; no clear D. This CDR3 spans 14 amino acids. Germline V gene sequence: CDR1 MNHNS, CDR2 SASEGT. Trimming left V 10 bases short and J 2 bases short, with 17 bases between. Here the CDR3 DNA reads TGTGCCATCCTCCCCCCCTCGGGGAACTATGGCTACACCTTC. The encoded protein is CAILPPSGNYGYTF.

The chain couples TRBV6-1 to TRBJ1-5, with unresolved D. V gave up 0 bases and J gave up 6 bases, with 6 bases separating them. The CDR3 consists of 13 residues. The germline CDR1 and CDR2 sequences are MNHNS and SASEGT. The CDR3 sequence: CASSEALAQPQHF. The CDR3 DNA reads TGTGCCAGCAGTGAAGCCCTAGCTCAGCCCCAGCATTTT.

This chain connects TRBV6-5 to TRBJ2-7, with 15 nucleotides matching TRBD2. The CDR3 is 14 amino acids. Germline CDR1 is MNHEY and CDR2 is SVGAGI. With 8 bases clipped from V and 7 bases from J, the junction kept 6 bases outside the gene matches. Written as DNA, the CDR3 is TGTGCCAGCTCGCCGGGACTAGCGGGAGGTGAGCAGTACTTC. Its protein is CASSPGLAGGEQYF.

The genes are TRBV27 and TRBJ2-7; D uncertain. The V gene's germline CDR1 is MNHEY and CDR2 SMNVEV (reference sequence). CDR3 size: 14 residues. With 6 bases removed from V and 2 bases from J, the gap between germline ends came to 14 bases. CDR3 amino acids: CASSPNGSPYEQYF. The CDR3 DNA reads as TGTGCCAGCAGCCCCAACGGGTCTCCCTACGAGCAGTACTTC.

The CDR3 DNA reads as TGCGCCAGCCAGAGGGACTCTGGAAACACCATATATTTT. It encodes CASQRDSGNTIYF. The rearrangement joins TRBV5-1 to TRBJ1-3; D remains unclear. Germline values: CDR1 SGHRS, CDR2 YFSETQ. V lost 7 bases, J lost 0 bases, and 8 bases lay in between. The CDR3 runs 13 residues.

The chain links TRBV15 to TRBJ2-5; 8 bases align to TRBD2. Germline-derived CDR1 and CDR2 are LNHNV and YYDKDF (reference sequence). The CDR3 loop spans 17 amino acids. Trimming removed 1 base from V and 4 bases from J; junction bases left unmatched: 11. In DNA, the CDR3 is TGTGCCACCAGCAGAGCGGAAAGCGGGAGAGGAGGAGAGACCCAGTACTTC. This encodes CATSRAESGRGGETQYF. Complete variable domain (other parts from reference TRBV15 and TRBJ2-5): DAMVIQNPRYQVTQFGKPVTLSCSQTLNHNVMYWYQQKSSQAPKLLFHYYDKDFNNEADTPDNFQSRRPNTSFCFLDIRSPGLGDTAMYLCATSRAESGRGGETQYFGPGTRLLVL.

The CDR3, as DNA: TGTGCCAGCAGCCGGACAGTTAACTATGGCTACACCTTC. Translated, it gives CASSRTVNYGYTF. This sequence joins TRBV7-2 and TRBJ1-2, with D perhaps matching TRBD1 (6 bases). V was pared by 5 bases and J by 1 base, with 8 bases between. This CDR3 has 13 amino acids. Per germline, CDR1 SGHTA and CDR2 FQGNSA.

V and J are TRBV7-9 and TRBJ2-1; D gene uncertain. Germline CDR1 is SEHNR and CDR2 is FQNEAQ (reference sequence). Trimming removed 2 bases at V and 7 bases at J, with 18 bases between. The CDR3 is 16 amino acids. In DNA, the CDR3 is TGTGCCAGCAGCTTAAGGTTCCAGGCCCCTGGGAATGAGCAGTTCTTC. This codes for CASSLRFQAPGNEQFF.

There are a few counts of this clone. V is TRBV4-1 and J is TRBJ2-3; no clear D gene. This CDR3 has 17 amino acids. The V gene lost 1 base and the J gene lost 2 bases, with 16 bases spanning the gap. Looked up from germline, CDR1 is MGHRA and CDR2 is YSYEKL. CDR3 DNA: TGCGCCAGCAGCCAAGTCTTGTCTCGGCGGCCCACAGATACGCAGTATTTT. This sequence encodes CASSQVLSRRPTDTQYF.

The chain combines TRBV6-1 with TRBJ1-2; maybe TRBD1 (5 bases). V shed 4 bases and J shed 6 bases, with 12 bases lying between them. The CDR3 runs to 13 residues. CDR1 is MNHNS, CDR2 SASEGT, per germline. CDR3: CASSVRRADGYTF. The CDR3 DNA is TGTGCCAGCAGTGTACGCAGGGCTGATGGCTACACCTTC.

CDR3: CASSFSLAASYEQYF. The CDR3 bases are TGTGCCAGCAGCTTTTCTCTAGCGGCATCCTACGAGCAGTACTTC. The V call is TRBV7-2, the J call TRBJ2-7; 7 bases map to TRBD2. CDR1 is SGHTA, CDR2 FQGNSA, per germline. CDR3 length: 15 amino acids. The junction had 6 bases not matched to a gene; V was cut back by 3 bases and J by 1 base.

The table lists this clone with a count of one. The V call is TRBV5-4, the J call TRBJ2-1, with unresolved D. Germline V CDR1 and CDR2: SGHNT, YYREEE (reference sequence). The CDR3 is 13 amino acids. V was pared by 0 bases and J by 8 bases, with 9 bases between. CDR3 coding DNA: TGTGCCAGCAGCTTGGCCCCGTTCGATGAGCAGTTCTTC. It translates to CASSLAPFDEQFF.

The genes are TRBV28 and TRBJ2-4, with 14 bases aligning to TRBD2. Germline loops: CDR1 MDHEN, CDR2 SYDVKM. V was clipped by 5 bases and J by 6 bases; unmatched bases: 6. CDR3 length: 16 amino acids. DNA of the CDR3: TGTGCCAGCAGTCCGGGGGGGACTAGCGGGAGAAACATTCAGTACTTC. Translating it yields CASSPGGTSGRNIQYF.

The V call is TRBV5-1, the J call TRBJ2-1; 8 nucleotides align to TRBD2. Germline V gives CDR1 SGHRS, CDR2 YFSETQ. V dropped 7 bases and J dropped 8; count of bases not matched to a gene: 14. This CDR3 comprises 15 residues. CDR3 nucleotides: TGCGCCAGCGCTGTAACGGGGGGGCCGAACGATGAGCAGTTCTTC. Translated, it gives CASAVTGGPNDEQFF.

The chain combines TRBV10-3 with TRBJ2-3; D possibly corresponds to TRBD2 (6 bases). Germline CDR1 is ENHRY and CDR2 is SYGVKD. V was trimmed by 7 bases and J by 2 bases, leaving 13 bases between them. The CDR3 has 14 residues. The CDR3 DNA sequence: TGTGCCATCACGGGAGACAGCACCACAGATACGCAGTATTTT. Its translation is CAITGDSTTDTQYF.

The count of this clone is one. The V call is TRBV19, the J call TRBJ1-4; D possibly corresponds to TRBD1 (5 bases). CDR3 length: 15 amino acids. The V gene's germline CDR1 is LNHDA and CDR2 SQIVND (reference sequence). V was pared by 6 bases and J by 8 bases, with 19 bases between. The CDR3 spells CASRSDRGYQEKLFF. CDR3 nucleotide sequence: TGTGCCAGTAGATCGGACCGGGGGTATCAAGAAAAACTGTTTTTT.

J is TRBJ1-2 and V is TRBV4-1, with D tentatively TRBD1 (5 bases). Trimming took off 2 bases at V and 2 bases at J, with 18 bases between the two ends. Per the germline V gene, CDR1 is MGHRA and CDR2 is YSYEKL. This CDR3 is 17 amino acids long. The CDR3 is CASSQPAQGGQNYGYTF. The CDR3 coding sequence is TGCGCCAGCAGCCAACCGGCCCAGGGTGGGCAGAACTATGGCTACACCTTC.

The chain uses TRBV5-6 and TRBJ1-5; D gene unclear. CDR1 is SGHDT and CDR2 is YYEEEE in the germline V gene. V gave up 4 bases and J gave up 0 bases, with 8 bases separating them. CDR3 length: 14 amino acids. The CDR3 is CASSAGLSNQPQHF. The DNA for the CDR3 is TGTGCCAGCAGCGCAGGACTTAGCAATCAGCCCCAGCATTTT.

This sequence joins TRBV4-3 and TRBJ2-7; no definite D call. V lost 0 bases, J lost 0 bases, and 6 bases lay in between. The CDR3 totals 14 residues. Germline V gene data show CDR1 as LGHNA and CDR2 as YSLEER. For the CDR3, the DNA is TGCGCCAGCAGCCAAGACTCGAGCTCCTACGAGCAGTACTTC. Protein: CASSQDSSSYEQYF.